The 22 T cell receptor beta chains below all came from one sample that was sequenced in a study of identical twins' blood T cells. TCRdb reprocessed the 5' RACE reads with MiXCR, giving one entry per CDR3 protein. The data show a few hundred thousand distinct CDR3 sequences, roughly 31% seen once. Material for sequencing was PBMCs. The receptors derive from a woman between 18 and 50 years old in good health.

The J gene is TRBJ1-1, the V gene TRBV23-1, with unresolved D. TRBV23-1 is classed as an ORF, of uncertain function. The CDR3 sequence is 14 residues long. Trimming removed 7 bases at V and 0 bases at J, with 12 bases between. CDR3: CASTRRSLNTEAFF. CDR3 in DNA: TGCGCCAGCACTCGTCGGTCCTTGAACACTGAAGCTTTCTTT.

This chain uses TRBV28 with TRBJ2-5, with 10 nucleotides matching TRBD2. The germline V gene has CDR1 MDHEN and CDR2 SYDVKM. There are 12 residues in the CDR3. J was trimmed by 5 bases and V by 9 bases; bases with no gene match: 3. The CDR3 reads CASSGRRETQYF. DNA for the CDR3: TGTGCCAGTAGCGGGAGGAGGGAGACCCAGTACTTC.

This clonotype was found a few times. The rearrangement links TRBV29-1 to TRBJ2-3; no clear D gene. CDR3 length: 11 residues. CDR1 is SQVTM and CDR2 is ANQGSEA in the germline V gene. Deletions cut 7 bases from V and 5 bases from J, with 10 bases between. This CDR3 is CSAHGKDTQYF. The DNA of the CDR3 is TGCAGCGCCCATGGGAAAGATACGCAGTATTTT.

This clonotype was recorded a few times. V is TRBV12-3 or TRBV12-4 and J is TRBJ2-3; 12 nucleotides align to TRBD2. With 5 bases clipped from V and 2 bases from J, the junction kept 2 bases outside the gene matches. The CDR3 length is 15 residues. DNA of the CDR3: TGTGCCAGCAGTGGACTAGCGGGGTACACAGATACGCAGTATTTT. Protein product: CASSGLAGYTDTQYF.

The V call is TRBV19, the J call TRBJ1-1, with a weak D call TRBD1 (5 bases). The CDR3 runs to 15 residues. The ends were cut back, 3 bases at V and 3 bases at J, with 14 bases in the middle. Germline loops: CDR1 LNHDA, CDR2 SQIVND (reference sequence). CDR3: CASSIYSGGYTEAFF. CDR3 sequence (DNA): TGTGCCAGTAGTATCTACTCCGGGGGTTACACTGAAGCTTTCTTT.

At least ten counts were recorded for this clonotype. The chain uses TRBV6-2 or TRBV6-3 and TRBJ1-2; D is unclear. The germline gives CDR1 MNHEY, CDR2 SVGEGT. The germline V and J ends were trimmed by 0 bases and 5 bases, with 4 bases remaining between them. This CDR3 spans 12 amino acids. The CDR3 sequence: CASSYSSYGYTF. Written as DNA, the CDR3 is TGTGCCAGCAGTTACTCATCATATGGCTACACCTTC.

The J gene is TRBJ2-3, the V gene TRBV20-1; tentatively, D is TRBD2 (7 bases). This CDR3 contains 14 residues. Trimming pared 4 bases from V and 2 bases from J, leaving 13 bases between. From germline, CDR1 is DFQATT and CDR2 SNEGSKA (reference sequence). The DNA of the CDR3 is TGCAGTGCTAACAGGGAGGGAACCACAGATACGCAGTATTTT. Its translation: CSANREGTTDTQYF.

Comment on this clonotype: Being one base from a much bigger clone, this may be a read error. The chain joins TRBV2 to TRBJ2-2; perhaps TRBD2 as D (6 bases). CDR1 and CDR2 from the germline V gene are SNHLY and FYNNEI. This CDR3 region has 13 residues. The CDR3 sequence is CASSEGGTGGLFF. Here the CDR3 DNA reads TGTGCCAGCAGTGAAGGGGGTACCGGGGGGCTGTTTTTT.

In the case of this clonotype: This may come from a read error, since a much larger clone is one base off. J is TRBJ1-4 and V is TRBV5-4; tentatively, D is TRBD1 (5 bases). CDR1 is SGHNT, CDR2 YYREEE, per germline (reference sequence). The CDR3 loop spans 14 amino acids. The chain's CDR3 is CASSTGGTNEKLVF. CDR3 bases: TGTGCCAGCAGCACGGGGGGAACTAATGAAAAACTGGTTTTT.

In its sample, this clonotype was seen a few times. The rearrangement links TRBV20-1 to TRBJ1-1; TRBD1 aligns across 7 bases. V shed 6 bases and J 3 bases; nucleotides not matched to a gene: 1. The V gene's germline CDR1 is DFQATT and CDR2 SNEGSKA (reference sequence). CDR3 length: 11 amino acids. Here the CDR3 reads CSAGTDTEAFF. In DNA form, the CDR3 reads TGCAGTGCAGGGACAGACACTGAAGCTTTCTTT.

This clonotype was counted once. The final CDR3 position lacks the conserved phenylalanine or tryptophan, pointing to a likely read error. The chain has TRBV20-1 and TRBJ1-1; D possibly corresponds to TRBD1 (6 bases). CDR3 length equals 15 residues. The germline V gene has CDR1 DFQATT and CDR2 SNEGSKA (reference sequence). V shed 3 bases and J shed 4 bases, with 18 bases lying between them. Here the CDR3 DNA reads TGCAGTGCTAGTTCGCAGGGGAGAGGCCGCACTGAAGCTTTCCTT. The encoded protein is CSASSQGRGRTEAFL.

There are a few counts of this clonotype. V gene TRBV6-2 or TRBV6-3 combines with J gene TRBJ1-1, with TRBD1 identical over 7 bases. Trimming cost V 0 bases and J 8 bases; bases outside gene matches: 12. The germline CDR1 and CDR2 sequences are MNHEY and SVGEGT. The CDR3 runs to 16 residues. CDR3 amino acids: CASSYSGGQGYEEAFF. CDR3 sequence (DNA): TGTGCCAGCAGTTACTCAGGGGGCCAAGGGTACGAAGAAGCTTTCTTT.

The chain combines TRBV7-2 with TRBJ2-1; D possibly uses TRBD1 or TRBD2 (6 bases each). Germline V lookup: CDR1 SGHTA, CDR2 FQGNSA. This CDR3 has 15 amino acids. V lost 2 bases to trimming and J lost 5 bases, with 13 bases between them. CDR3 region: CASSLTAGHHNEQFF. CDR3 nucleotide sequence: TGTGCCAGCAGCTTAACCGCGGGACACCACAATGAGCAGTTCTTC.

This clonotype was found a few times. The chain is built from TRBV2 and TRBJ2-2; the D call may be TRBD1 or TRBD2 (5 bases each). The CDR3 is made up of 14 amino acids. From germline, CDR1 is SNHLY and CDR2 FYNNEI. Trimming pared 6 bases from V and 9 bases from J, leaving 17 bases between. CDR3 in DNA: TGTGCCAGCAGAGAGGGACCTCCCTTATGGGAGCTGTTTTTT. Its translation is CASREGPPLWELFF.

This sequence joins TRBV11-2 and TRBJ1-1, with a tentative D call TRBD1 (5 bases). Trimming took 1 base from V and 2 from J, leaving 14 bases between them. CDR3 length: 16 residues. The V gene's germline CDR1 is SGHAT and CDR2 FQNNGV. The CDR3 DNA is TGTGCCAGCAGCTTAGTATGGCGCAGGGCCAACACTGAAGCTTTCTTT. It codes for CASSLVWRRANTEAFF. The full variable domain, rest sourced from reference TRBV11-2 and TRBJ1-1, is EAGVAQSPRYKIIEKRQSVAFWCNPISGHATLYWYQQILGQGPKLLIQFQNNGVVDDSQLPKDRFSAERLKGVDSTLKIQPAKLEDSAVYLCASSLVWRRANTEAFFGQGTRLTVV.

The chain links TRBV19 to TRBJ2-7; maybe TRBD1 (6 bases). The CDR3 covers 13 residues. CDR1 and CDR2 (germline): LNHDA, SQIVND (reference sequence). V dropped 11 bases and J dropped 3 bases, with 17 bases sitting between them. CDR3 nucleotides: TGTGCCTGCAGCCAGGGGCTATTCTACGAGCAGTACTTC. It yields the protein CACSQGLFYEQYF. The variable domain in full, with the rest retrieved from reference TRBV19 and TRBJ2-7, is DGGITQSPKYLFRKEGQNVTLSCEQNLNHDAMYWYRQDPGQGLRLIYYSQIVNDFQKGDIAEGYSVSREKKESFPLTVTSAQKNPTAFYLCACSQGLFYEQYFGPGTRLTVT.

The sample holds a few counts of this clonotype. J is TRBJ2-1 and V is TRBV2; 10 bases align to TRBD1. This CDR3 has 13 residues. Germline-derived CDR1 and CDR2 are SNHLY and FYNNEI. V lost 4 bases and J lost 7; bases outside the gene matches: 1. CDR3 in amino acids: CASSAGQGNEQFF. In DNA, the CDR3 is TGTGCCAGCAGTGCGGGACAGGGGAATGAGCAGTTCTTC. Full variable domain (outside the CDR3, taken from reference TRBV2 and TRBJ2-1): EPEVTQTPSHQVTQMGQEVILRCVPISNHLYFYWYRQILGQKVEFLVSFYNNEISEKSEIFDDQFSVERPDGSNFTLKIRSTKLEDSAMYFCASSAGQGNEQFFGPGTRLTVL.

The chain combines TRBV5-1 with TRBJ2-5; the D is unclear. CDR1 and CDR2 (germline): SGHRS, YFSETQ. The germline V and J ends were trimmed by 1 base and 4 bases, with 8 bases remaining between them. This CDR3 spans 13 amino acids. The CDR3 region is CASSLSEIETQYF. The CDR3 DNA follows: TGCGCCAGCAGCTTGTCCGAGATAGAGACCCAGTACTTC.

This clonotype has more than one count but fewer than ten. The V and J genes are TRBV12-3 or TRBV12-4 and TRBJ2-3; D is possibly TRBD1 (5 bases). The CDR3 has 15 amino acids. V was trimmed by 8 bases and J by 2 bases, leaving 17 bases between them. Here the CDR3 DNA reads TGTGCCAGCGGCCCTGGGGCTTTACCCACAGATACGCAGTATTTT. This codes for CASGPGALPTDTQYF.

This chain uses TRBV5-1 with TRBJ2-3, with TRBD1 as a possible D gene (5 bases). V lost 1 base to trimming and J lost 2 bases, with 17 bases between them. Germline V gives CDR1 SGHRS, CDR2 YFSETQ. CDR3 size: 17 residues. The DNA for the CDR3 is TGCGCCAGCAGCTTGATTTTAGGGGAAAGGGACACAGATACGCAGTATTTT. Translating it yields CASSLILGERDTDTQYF.

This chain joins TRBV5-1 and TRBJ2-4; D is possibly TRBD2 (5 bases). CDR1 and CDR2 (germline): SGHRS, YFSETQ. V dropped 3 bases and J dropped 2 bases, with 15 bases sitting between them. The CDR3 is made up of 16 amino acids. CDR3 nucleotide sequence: TGCGCCAGCAGCTCGGGGTATCCCAGGACCAAAAACATTCAGTACTTC. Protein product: CASSSGYPRTKNIQYF. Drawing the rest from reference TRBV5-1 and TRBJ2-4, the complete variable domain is KAGVTQTPRYLIKTRGQQVTLSCSPISGHRSVSWYQQTPGQGLQFLFEYFSETQRNKGNFPGRFSGRQFSNSRSEMNVSTLELGDSALYLCASSSGYPRTKNIQYFGAGTRLSVL.

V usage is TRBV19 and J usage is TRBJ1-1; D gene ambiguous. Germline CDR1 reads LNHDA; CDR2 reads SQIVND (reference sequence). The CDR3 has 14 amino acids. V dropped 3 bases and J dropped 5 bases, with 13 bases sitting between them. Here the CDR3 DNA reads TGTGCCAGTAGTATTCTACGTGGGCGGACTGAAGCTTTCTTT. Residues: CASSILRGRTEAFF.